The 2 T cell receptor beta chains presented below share a single source sample, sequenced in a study of beta chain features in type 1 diabetes. The study reverse transcribed the entire isolated RNA, so it sequenced expressed TCRB transcripts. The table came from immunoSEQ multiplex PCR; TCRdb's copy has only in-frame clones and leaves some out. The sample holds around 320,000 clones; around 13% are singletons and the top ten take approximately 6.7%. Sample: central memory CD4+ T cells from blood. The receptors were sampled from a man younger than 40 in good health.

There are many counts of this clone. The V and J genes are TRBV5-5 and TRBJ2-7; 7 bases match TRBD2. CDR3 length equals 15 residues. Germline loops: CDR1 SGHKS, CDR2 YYEKEE (reference sequence). After removal of 3 bases from V and 6 bases from J, the junction contained 12 bases not matched to a gene. CDR3 coding DNA: TGTGCCAGCAGCTCCCGGGACTACTCCTTCTCCGAGCAGTACTTC. Its protein is CASSSRDYSFSEQYF.

This rearrangement joins TRBV4-2 to TRBJ2-1; 10 bases fit TRBD2. Trimming took 0 bases from V and 2 from J; bases not matched to a gene: 1. CDR1 is LGHNA and CDR2 is YNFKEQ in the germline V gene. The CDR3 is made up of 16 amino acids. The DNA for the CDR3 is TGTGCCAGCAGCCAAGATCTAGCGGGAGCCTACAATGAGCAGTTCTTC. Translated, it gives CASSQDLAGAYNEQFF.